The clone carrying this T cell receptor (beta chain) was seen many times. Its cognate antigen is unknown. This record belongs to a study of metastatic and nonmetastatic thyroid tumors. About the study: It was across blood and tumor or nodule tissue from malignant and benign thyroid patients that repertoires were compared.

Study-level results: When malignant thyroid tumors were compared with benign nodules, TCR beta diversity was reportedly significantly higher in the malignant tumors. This held in both blood and tumor samples.

Germline assignment: CDR1 SGHRS and CDR2 YFSETQ. Trimming cost V 4 bases and J 4 bases, with 14 bases left between them. This CDR3 is built from 15 residues. Every patient was untreated before thyroid surgery. In the source study's methods: It was from CDR3 differences across clinicopathological groups that a distant-metastasis classifier for papillary thyroid cancer was built. With MiXCR, TCRdb called clones anew from the PCR reads. The V and J calls here are based on TCRdb, not the publication. The sample carries 20,000 to 25,000 clones, just over 20% recorded once. This TCR was sampled from a female donor with papillary thyroid cancer or a benign thyroid nodule (not recorded which). Some clones in this sample may be carry-over from other donors' samples. Sequenced: blood. The V and J genes are TRBV5-1 and TRBJ1-4; a weak D match, TRBD1 (5 bases). The CDR3 loop reads CASSLRDGLNEKLFF. In nucleotides, the CDR3 is TGCGCCAGCAGCCTCCGGGACGGCCTTAATGAAAAACTGTTTTTT.